This TCR beta chain was captured in a study of radiation and T cells in renal cell carcinoma. Whole-study context: Nephrectomy followed 15 Gy stereotactic body radiation by 4 weeks.

Produced via immunoSEQ multiplex PCR; TCRdb's table is partial and in-frame only. The sample includes about 150,000 clones, around 90% of them seen just once. The time point: blood 2 weeks post-SBRT. The sample's treatment: 15 Gy SBRT to primary tumor, nephrectomy 4 weeks later. Radiation-treated patients gave blood at baseline, week 2 and week 4. V was cut by 2 bases and J by 2 bases, with 11 bases left in between. The CDR3 covers 15 residues. The germline V gene has CDR1 SGHRS and CDR2 YFSETQ. In regard to this clone: The target antigen is unknown.

Findings and caveats of the study: From baseline, blood top tumor clonotypes peaked at 2 weeks post-radiation.

The sample was blood, taken from a patient whose treatment included radiotherapy and nephrectomy. The clonotype comes from a woman aged 50 to 65 with renal cell carcinoma. The V call is TRBV5-1, the J call TRBJ2-1; possibly TRBD1 for D (5 bases). In DNA form, the CDR3 reads TGCGCCAGCAGCTTTTTGGGGCAAACCTACAATGAGCAGTTCTTC. Its translation is CASSFLGQTYNEQFF.